Sequencing of this T cell receptor (beta chain) was carried out in a study of OX40 agonist ivuxolimab in advanced cancers. Study information: Three dose-escalation patients had partial responses: one with hepatocellular carcinoma and two with cutaneous melanoma.

Generated by immunoSEQ multiplex PCR, the TCRdb table keeps only in-frame clones and is missing some. The data show under 85,000 clones, with more than 70% seen just once and about 7.4% held by the top ten. V was cut by 2 bases and J by 7 bases, with 11 bases left in between. This CDR3 region has 13 residues. Germline CDR1 is MNHEY and CDR2 is SVGAGI. Baseline, cycle 4 day 1, and cycle 7 day 1 were the blood sampling points. Whole-study results and caveats: The average count of expanded clones was higher among CD8+ T cells than among CD4+.

Of note for this clone: What it binds is not known.

The J gene is TRBJ1-1, the V gene TRBV6-5, with D maybe TRBD1 (6 bases). The sequencing used CD4+ or CD8+ T cells sorted from blood, collected in a trial of the OX40 agonist ivuxolimab. This TCR came from an adult with an advanced solid tumor such as melanoma, head and neck, liver or kidney cancer. CDR3 nucleotide sequence: TGTGCCAGCAGTTACGATACAGGGTTTGAAGCTTTCTTT. This gives the protein CASSYDTGFEAFF.